This T cell receptor (beta chain) was found in a study of identical twins. TCRdb reprocessed the 5' RACE reads with MiXCR, giving one entry per CDR3 protein. The sample contains a few hundred thousand distinct CDR3 sequences, roughly 13% of which appear only once. Broader study findings: Out-of-frame beta chain sequences displayed weaker excess sharing between twins. Within cord blood, abundant beta clonotypes carried fewer insertions, but memory repertoires showed no such trend.

This clonotype was seen only a few times. Its antigen remains unidentified. Trimming removed 6 bases from V and 7 bases from J, with 15 bases in between. The CDR3 is 12 amino acids. Germline V gene data show CDR1 as SQVTM and CDR2 as ANQGSEA. The data were also submitted as part of a second study, on yellow fever vaccine responses in identical twins. From that paper: Twins' T cell vaccine responses reportedly looked partly convergent, partly personalized.

Sequenced material: memory (CD45RO+) T cells sorted from blood. This TCR derives from a woman younger than 35 in good health. This chain uses TRBV29-1 with TRBJ1-2; maybe TRBD1 (6 bases). In DNA form, the CDR3 reads TGCAGCGTCTCAGGGGACTGGGGTGGCTACACCTTC. Its translation is CSVSGDWGGYTF. Together with reference TRBV29-1 and TRBJ1-2, the CDR3 gives the full variable domain: SAVISQKPSRDICQRGTSLTIQCQVDSQVTMMFWYRQQPGQSLTLIATANQGSEATYESGFVIDKFPISRPNLTFSTLTVSNMSPEDSSIYLCSVSGDWGGYTFGSGTRLTVV.